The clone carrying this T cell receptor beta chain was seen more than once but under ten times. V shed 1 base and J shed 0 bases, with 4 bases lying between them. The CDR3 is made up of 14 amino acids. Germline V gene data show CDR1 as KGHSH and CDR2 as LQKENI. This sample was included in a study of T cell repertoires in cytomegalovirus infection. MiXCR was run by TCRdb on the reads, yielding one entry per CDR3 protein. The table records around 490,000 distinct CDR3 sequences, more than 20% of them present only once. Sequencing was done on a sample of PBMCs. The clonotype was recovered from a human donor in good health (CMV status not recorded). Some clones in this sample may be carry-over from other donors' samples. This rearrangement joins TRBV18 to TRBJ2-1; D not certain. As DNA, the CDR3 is TGTGCCAGCTCACCACAGGCCTCCTACAATGAGCAGTTCTTC. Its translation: CASSPQASYNEQFF.